One sample yielded the 17 T cell receptor beta chains listed below, sequenced in a study of T cell changes during pregnancy in multiple sclerosis. Generated by immunoSEQ multiplex PCR, the TCRdb table keeps only in-frame clones and is missing some. Of tens of thousands of clones listed, 80% to 90% were seen once; the top ten hold around 3.2%. The sequencing here drew on CD4+ T cells from peripheral blood mononuclear cells, taken in the first trimester of pregnancy. These receptors were collected from a female donor in good health, enrolled as a control in a pregnancy study.

V is TRBV21-1 and J is TRBJ1-1; the table names TRBD1, a call not compared with the DNA. TRBV21-1 represents a pseudogene. CDR3 size: 13 residues. This CDR3 reads CASSKRSAAEAFF. The CDR3 DNA follows: TGTGCCAGCAGCAAAAGAAGTGCAGCTGAAGCTTTCTTT.

The CDR3 DNA is TGTGCCAGCATTGGGACAGGGGGCCGGCAGCCCCAGCATTTT. Residues: CASIGTGGRQPQHF. The chain links TRBV2 to TRBJ1-5, with 12 bases aligning to TRBD1. The CDR3 runs 14 residues. Germline values: CDR1 SNHLY, CDR2 FYNNEI. The V and J ends lost 7 bases and 7 bases, in that order; junction bases with no gene match: 5.

The chain links TRBV2 to TRBJ2-7; possibly TRBD1 for D (5 bases). V lost 0 bases and J lost 12, with 15 bases in between. Germline CDR1 reads SNHLY; CDR2 reads FYNNEI. The CDR3 covers 13 residues. CDR3 region: CASSEAGRGLLYF. The DNA of the CDR3 is TGTGCCAGCAGTGAAGCGGGAAGGGGATTGTTGTACTTC.

V is TRBV28 and J is TRBJ2-3; TRBD2 aligns across 7 bases. The germline gives CDR1 MDHEN, CDR2 SYDVKM. The V and J ends lost 4 bases and 0 bases, in that order; junction bases with no gene match: 7. CDR3 length: 16 amino acids. In nucleotides, the CDR3 is TGTGCCAGCAGTTCTCCAGCGGGACCAAGCACAGATACGCAGTATTTT. Translating it yields CASSSPAGPSTDTQYF.

The chain carries TRBV7-9 and TRBJ2-1; 8 bases align to TRBD2. J gave up 6 bases and V 4 bases, and 14 bases lay outside the gene matches. CDR1 and CDR2 from the germline V gene are SEHNR and FQNEAQ (reference sequence). The CDR3 loop spans 17 amino acids. CDR3 bases: TGTGCCAGCAGCTCTCTTGACGGGGGGGCTGTAAGCAATGAGCAGTTCTTC. This sequence encodes CASSSLDGGAVSNEQFF.

The rearrangement joins TRBV28 to TRBJ2-3, with D possibly matching TRBD1 (6 bases). Trimming took off 4 bases at V and 2 bases at J, with 16 bases between the two ends. CDR3 length: 16 residues. In germline, CDR1 is MDHEN, CDR2 SYDVKM. CDR3 residues: CASSSPGHGPTDTQYF. The CDR3 DNA sequence: TGTGCCAGCAGTTCGCCGGGACACGGGCCCACAGATACGCAGTATTTT.

A single count supports this clone. V and J are TRBV7-3 and TRBJ2-3; 13 nucleotides line up with TRBD2. Germline CDR1 reads SGHTA; CDR2 reads FQGTGA. The CDR3 has 17 residues. J gave up 6 bases and V 2 bases, and 8 bases lay outside the gene matches. In nucleotides, the CDR3 is TGTGCCAGCAGCTTATCTGGGACTAGCGGGACAGGTGATACGCAGTATTTT. This encodes CASSLSGTSGTGDTQYF.

This clone was seen just once. The chain combines TRBV5-1 with TRBJ1-4, with 7 bases aligning to TRBD1. V shed 4 bases, J shed 10 bases, and the junction held 10 bases outside the gene matches. This CDR3 has 14 amino acids. The germline V gene encodes CDR1 SGHRS and CDR2 YFSETQ. In nucleotides, the CDR3 is TGCGCCAGCAGCGACTCAGGGGCAGGGGGAAAACTGTTTTTT. Amino acids: CASSDSGAGGKLFF.

The chain employs TRBV28 and TRBJ1-2; D is perhaps TRBD1 (5 bases). Deletions cut 3 bases from V and 1 base from J, with 15 bases between. Germline V gives CDR1 MDHEN, CDR2 SYDVKM. The CDR3 sequence is 16 residues long. The CDR3 here is CASSFGGGFVNYGYTF. CDR3 DNA sequence: TGTGCCAGCAGTTTCGGGGGGGGGTTTGTTAACTATGGCTACACCTTC.

The gene calls are TRBV9 and TRBJ2-2; 7 positions agree with TRBD1. Germline values: CDR1 SGDLS, CDR2 YYNGEE. The CDR3 extends over 15 amino acids. The J segment lost 2 bases and the V segment lost 3 bases, leaving 4 bases of the junction unmatched. The CDR3 sequence is CASSEGTVNTGELFF. DNA of the CDR3: TGTGCCAGCAGCGAAGGGACAGTTAACACCGGGGAGCTGTTTTTT.

The rearrangement links TRBV10-3 to TRBJ1-2, with a tentative D call TRBD1 (5 bases). V dropped 5 bases and J dropped 7 bases, with 17 bases sitting between them. CDR1 and CDR2 from the germline V gene are ENHRY and SYGVKD. This CDR3 is built from 14 residues. CDR3 sequence: CAISWVQGSSGYTF. In DNA, the CDR3 is TGTGCCATCAGTTGGGTCCAGGGATCGAGTGGCTACACCTTC.

This clone was detected only once. The CDR3 DNA is TGTGCCAGCAGTACCCCCTCCCGGGGAATTAACTATGGCTACACCTTC. This codes for CASSTPSRGINYGYTF. V and J are TRBV28 and TRBJ1-2; D unresolved. V was pared by 5 bases and J by 1 base, with 17 bases between. CDR1 is MDHEN, CDR2 SYDVKM, per germline. This CDR3 region has 16 residues.

The rearrangement links TRBV5-4 to TRBJ2-2, with 9 nucleotides matching TRBD1. CDR1 is SGHNT, CDR2 YYREEE, per germline (reference sequence). V shed 2 bases and J 2 bases; nucleotides not matched to a gene: 1. This CDR3 comprises 15 residues. As DNA, the CDR3 is TGTGCCAGCAGCTTCACAGGGGGCAACACCGGGGAGCTGTTTTTT. Translated: CASSFTGGNTGELFF.

This clone was recorded a few times. This chain connects TRBV19 to TRBJ1-5; 7 bases map to TRBD1. CDR1 and CDR2 (germline): LNHDA, SQIVND (reference sequence). The CDR3 has 14 amino acids. The V segment lost 4 bases and the J segment 7 bases; nucleotides outside the gene matches: 7. The CDR3, as DNA: TGTGCCAGTAGTACCCCCGACAGGGCCCAGCCCCAGCATTTT. This translates into CASSTPDRAQPQHF.

This chain links TRBV9 with TRBJ2-3, with unresolved D. This CDR3 has 13 amino acids. The germline CDR1 and CDR2 sequences are SGDLS and YYNGEE. Trimming left V 5 bases short and J 2 bases short, with 9 bases between. As DNA, the CDR3 is TGTGCCAGCAGTCGACTGTTCACAGATACGCAGTATTTT. Translation gives CASSRLFTDTQYF.

The chain couples TRBV7-2 to TRBJ2-5, with 11 bases matching TRBD2. CDR1 and CDR2 from the germline V gene are SGHTA and FQGNSA. The CDR3 is made up of 16 amino acids. The trim removed 4 bases at V and 1 base at J, leaving 5 bases unmatched. The CDR3 here is CASSSRLAGFQETQYF. Written as DNA, the CDR3 is TGTGCCAGCAGCTCCAGACTAGCGGGGTTCCAAGAGACCCAGTACTTC.

In DNA, the CDR3 is TGTGCCAATGCGGGTCTCTCCTACAATGAGCAGTTCTTC. It yields the protein CANAGLSYNEQFF. The chain uses TRBV19 and TRBJ2-1, with D perhaps TRBD2 (5 bases). The CDR3 covers 13 residues. V was cut by 10 bases and J by 0 bases, with 10 bases left in between. CDR1 LNHDA and CDR2 SQIVND come from the germline V gene (reference sequence).